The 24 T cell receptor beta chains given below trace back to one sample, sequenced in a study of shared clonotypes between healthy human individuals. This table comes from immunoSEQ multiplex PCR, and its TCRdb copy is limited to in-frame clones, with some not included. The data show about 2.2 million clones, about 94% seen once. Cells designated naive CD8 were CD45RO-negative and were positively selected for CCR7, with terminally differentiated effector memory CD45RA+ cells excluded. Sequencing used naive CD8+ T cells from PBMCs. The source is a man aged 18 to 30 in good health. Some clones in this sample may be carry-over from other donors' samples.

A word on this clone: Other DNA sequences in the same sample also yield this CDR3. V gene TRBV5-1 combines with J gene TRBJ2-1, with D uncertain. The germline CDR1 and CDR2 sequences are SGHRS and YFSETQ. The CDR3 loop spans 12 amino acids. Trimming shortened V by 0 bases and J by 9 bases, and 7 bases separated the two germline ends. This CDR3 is CASSLVPGEQFF. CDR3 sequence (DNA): TGCGCCAGCAGCTTGGTGCCGGGTGAGCAGTTCTTC.

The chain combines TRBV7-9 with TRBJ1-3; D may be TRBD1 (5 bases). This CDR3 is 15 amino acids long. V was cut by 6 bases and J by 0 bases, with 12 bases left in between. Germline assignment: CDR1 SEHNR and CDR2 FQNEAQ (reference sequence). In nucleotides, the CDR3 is TGTGCCAGCAGACGAGGGGTTTCCTCTGGAAACACCATATATTTT. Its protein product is CASRRGVSSGNTIYF.

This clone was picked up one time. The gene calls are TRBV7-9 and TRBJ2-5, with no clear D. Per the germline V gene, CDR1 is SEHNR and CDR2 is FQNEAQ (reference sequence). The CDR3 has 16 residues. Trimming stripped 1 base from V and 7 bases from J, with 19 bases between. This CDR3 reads CASSLEVGGVKGTQYF. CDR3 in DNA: TGTGCCAGCAGCTTAGAAGTGGGTGGCGTCAAGGGGACCCAGTACTTC.

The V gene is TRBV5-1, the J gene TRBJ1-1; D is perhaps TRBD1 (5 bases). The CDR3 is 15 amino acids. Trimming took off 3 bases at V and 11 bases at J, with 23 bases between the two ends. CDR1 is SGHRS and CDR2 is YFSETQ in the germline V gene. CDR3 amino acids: CASSSGTGVGGSAFF. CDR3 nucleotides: TGCGCCAGCAGCTCCGGGACTGGGGTTGGAGGATCGGCTTTCTTT.

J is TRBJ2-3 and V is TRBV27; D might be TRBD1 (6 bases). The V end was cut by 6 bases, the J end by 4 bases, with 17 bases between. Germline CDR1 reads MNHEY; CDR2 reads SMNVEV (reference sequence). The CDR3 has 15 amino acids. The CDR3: CASSLTGTLSDTQYF. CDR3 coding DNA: TGTGCCAGCAGCTTGACAGGAACTTTGTCAGATACGCAGTATTTT.

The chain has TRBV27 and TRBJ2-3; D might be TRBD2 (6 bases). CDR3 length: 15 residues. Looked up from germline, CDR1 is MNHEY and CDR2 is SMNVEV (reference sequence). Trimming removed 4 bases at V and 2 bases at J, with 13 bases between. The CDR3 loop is CASSSGTLNTDTQYF. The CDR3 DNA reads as TGTGCCAGCAGTTCCGGGACTCTTAACACAGATACGCAGTATTTT.

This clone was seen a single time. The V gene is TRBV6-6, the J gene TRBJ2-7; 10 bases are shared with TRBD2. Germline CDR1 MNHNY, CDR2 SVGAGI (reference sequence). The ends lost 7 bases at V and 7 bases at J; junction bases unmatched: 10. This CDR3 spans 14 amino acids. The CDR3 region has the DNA TGTGCCAGCAAAGTGCTAGCGGGAGTTAAAGAGCAGTACTTC. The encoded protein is CASKVLAGVKEQYF.

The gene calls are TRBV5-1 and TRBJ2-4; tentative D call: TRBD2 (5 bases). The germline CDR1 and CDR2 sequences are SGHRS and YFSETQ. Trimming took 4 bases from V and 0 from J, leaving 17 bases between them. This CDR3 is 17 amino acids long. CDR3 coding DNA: TGCGCCAGCAGCAGTTCGGGATCCCCTCTAGCCAAAAACATTCAGTACTTC. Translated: CASSSSGSPLAKNIQYF.

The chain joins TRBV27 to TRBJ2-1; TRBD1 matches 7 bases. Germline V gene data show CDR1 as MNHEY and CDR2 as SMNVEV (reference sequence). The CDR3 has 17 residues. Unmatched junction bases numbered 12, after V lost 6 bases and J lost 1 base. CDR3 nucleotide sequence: TGTGCCAGCAGCTTTTTACATACACAGGGGTCCTACAATGAGCAGTTCTTC. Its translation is CASSFLHTQGSYNEQFF.

CDR3 DNA sequence: TGTGCCAGCAGCTTAATCGGACGGGGGAACACTGAAGCTTTCTTT. The encoded protein is CASSLIGRGNTEAFF. The chain links TRBV7-9 to TRBJ1-1; D unclear. There are 15 residues in the CDR3. V was cut by 2 bases and J by 1 base, with 11 bases left in between. Germline CDR1 reads SEHNR; CDR2 reads FQNEAQ (reference sequence). The full variable domain, with the rest looked up from reference TRBV7-9 and TRBJ1-1, is DTGVSQNPRHKITKRGQNVTFRCDPISEHNRLYWYRQTLGQGPEFLTYFQNEAQLEKSRLLSDRFSAERPKGSFSTLEIQRTEQGDSAMYLCASSLIGRGNTEAFFGQGTRLTVV.

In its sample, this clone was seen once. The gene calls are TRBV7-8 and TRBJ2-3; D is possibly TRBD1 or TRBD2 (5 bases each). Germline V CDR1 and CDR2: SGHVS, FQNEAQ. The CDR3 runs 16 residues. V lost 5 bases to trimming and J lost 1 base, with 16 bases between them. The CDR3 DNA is TGTGCCAGCAGCCAAATGGATCAGGGAGGCACAGATACGCAGTATTTT. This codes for CASSQMDQGGTDTQYF.

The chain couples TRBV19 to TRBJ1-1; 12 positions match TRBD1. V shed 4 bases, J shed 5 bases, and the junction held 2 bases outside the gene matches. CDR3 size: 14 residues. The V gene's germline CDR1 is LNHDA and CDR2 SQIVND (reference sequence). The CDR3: CASSRDRGRTEAFF. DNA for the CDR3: TGTGCCAGTAGTAGGGACAGGGGGCGAACTGAAGCTTTCTTT.

CDR3 region: CASSLYGGRHSGNTIYF. CDR3 nucleotides: TGTGCCAGCAGCCTGTACGGGGGAAGACACTCTGGAAACACCATATATTTT. The rearrangement links TRBV9 to TRBJ1-3; D might be TRBD1 (5 bases). The CDR3 runs to 17 residues. The V gene lost 4 bases and the J gene lost 0 bases, with 17 bases spanning the gap. Looked up from germline, CDR1 is SGDLS and CDR2 is YYNGEE.

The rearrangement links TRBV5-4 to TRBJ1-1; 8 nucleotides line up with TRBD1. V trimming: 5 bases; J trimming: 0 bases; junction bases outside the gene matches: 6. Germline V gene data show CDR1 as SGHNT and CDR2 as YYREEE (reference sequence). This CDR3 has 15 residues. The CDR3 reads CASSPPTGVNTEAFF. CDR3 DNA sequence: TGTGCCAGCAGTCCACCGACAGGGGTGAACACTGAAGCTTTCTTT.

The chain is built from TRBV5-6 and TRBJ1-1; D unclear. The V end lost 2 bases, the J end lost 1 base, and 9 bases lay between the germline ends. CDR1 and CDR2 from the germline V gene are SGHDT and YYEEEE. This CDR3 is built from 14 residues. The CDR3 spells CASSFRPTNTEAFF. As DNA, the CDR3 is TGTGCCAGCAGCTTCAGGCCTACGAACACTGAAGCTTTCTTT.

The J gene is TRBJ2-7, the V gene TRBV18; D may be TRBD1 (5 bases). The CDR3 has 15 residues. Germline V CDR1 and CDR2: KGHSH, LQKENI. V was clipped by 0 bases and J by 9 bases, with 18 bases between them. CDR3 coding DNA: TGTGCCAGCTCACCACCGGGGCAAGGGAACCTTGGGCAGTACTTC. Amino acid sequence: CASSPPGQGNLGQYF.

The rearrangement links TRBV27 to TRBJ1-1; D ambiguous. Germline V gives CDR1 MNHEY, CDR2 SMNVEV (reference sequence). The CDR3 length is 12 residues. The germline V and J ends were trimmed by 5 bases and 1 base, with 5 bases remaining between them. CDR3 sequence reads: CASSRENTEAFF. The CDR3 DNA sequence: TGTGCCAGCAGTAGGGAGAACACTGAAGCTTTCTTT.

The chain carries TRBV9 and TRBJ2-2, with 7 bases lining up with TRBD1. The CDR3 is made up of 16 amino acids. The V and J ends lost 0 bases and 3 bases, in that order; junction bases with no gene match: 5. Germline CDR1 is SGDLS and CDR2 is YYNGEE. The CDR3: CASSVVEGTDTGELFF. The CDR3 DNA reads TGTGCCAGCAGCGTAGTTGAAGGGACAGACACCGGGGAGCTGTTTTTT.

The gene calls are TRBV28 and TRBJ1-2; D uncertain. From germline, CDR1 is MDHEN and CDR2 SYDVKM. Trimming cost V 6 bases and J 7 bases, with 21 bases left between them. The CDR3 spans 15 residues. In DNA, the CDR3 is TGTGCCAGCAGCACTACTCTGGATAGTTTTAGTGGCTACACCTTC. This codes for CASSTTLDSFSGYTF.

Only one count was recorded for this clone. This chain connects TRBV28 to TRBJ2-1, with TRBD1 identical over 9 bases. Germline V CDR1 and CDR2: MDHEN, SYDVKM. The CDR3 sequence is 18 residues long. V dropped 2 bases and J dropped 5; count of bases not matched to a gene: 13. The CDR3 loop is CASSLLTPGTGLHNEQFF. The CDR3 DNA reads TGTGCCAGCAGTTTACTGACCCCCGGGACAGGGCTCCACAATGAGCAGTTCTTC.

CDR3 loop: CASSFRPRGLSNQPQHF. DNA for the CDR3: TGTGCCAGCAGCTTTCGTCCCAGGGGGCTCAGCAATCAGCCCCAGCATTTT. The rearrangement links TRBV5-5 to TRBJ1-5, with TRBD1 matching over 8 bases. Germline lookup yields CDR1 SGHKS and CDR2 YYEKEE (reference sequence). V was clipped by 2 bases and J by 1 base; unmatched bases: 8. The CDR3 is 17 residues long.

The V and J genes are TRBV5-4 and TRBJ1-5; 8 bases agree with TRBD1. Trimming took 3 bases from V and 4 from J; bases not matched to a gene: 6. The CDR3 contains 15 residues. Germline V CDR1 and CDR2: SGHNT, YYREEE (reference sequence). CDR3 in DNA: TGTGCCAGCAGCTCTGACAGGGGTATGAATCAGCCCCAGCATTTT. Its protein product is CASSSDRGMNQPQHF.

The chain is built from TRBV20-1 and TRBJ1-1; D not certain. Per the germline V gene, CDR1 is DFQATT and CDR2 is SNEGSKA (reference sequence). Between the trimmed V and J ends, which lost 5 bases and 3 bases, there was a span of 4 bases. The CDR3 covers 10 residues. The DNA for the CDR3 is TGCAGTGCTCCGTACACTGAAGCTTTCTTT. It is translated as CSAPYTEAFF.

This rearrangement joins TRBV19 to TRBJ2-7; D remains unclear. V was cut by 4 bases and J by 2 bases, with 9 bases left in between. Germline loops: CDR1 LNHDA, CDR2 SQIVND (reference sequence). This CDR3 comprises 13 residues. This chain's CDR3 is CASSNLPPYEQYF. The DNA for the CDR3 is TGTGCCAGTAGTAACCTACCCCCCTACGAGCAGTACTTC.